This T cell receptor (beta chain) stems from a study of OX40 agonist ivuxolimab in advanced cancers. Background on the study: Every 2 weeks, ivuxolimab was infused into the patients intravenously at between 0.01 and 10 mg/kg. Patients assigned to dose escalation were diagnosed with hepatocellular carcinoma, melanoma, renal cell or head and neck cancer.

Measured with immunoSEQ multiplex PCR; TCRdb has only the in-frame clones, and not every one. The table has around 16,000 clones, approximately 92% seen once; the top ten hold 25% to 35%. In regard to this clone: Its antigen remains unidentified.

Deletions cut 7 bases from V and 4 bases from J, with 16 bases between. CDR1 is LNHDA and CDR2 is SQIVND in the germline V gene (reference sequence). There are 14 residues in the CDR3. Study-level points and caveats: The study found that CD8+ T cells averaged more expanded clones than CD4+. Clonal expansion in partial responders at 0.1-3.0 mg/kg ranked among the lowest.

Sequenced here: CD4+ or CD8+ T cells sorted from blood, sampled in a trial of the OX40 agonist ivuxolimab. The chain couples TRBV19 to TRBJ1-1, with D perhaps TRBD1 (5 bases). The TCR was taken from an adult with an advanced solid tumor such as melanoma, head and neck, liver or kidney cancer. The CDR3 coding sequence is TGTGCCAGTACTTACAGGAATCCCCCCACTGAAGCTTTCTTT. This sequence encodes CASTYRNPPTEAFF.